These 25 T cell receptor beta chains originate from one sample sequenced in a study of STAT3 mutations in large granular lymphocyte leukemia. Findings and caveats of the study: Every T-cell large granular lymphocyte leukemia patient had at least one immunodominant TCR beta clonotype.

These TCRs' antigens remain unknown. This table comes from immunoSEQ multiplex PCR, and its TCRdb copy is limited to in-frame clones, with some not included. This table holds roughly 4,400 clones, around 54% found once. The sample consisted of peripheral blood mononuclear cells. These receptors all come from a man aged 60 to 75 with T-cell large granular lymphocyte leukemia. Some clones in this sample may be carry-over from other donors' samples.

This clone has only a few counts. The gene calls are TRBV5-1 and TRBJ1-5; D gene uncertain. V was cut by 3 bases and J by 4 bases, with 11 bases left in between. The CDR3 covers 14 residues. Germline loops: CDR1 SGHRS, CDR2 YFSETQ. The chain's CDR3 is CASSSGEQNQPQHF. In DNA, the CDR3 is TGCGCCAGCAGCTCTGGAGAACAGAATCAGCCCCAGCATTTT. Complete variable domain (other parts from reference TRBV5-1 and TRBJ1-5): KAGVTQTPRYLIKTRGQQVTLSCSPISGHRSVSWYQQTPGQGLQFLFEYFSETQRNKGNFPGRFSGRQFSNSRSEMNVSTLELGDSALYLCASSSGEQNQPQHFGDGTRLSIL.

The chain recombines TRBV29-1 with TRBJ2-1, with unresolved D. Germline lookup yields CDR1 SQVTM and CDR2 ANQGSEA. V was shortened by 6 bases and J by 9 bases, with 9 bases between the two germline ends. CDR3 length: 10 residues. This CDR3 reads CSVGGVEQFF. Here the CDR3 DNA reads TGCAGCGTGGGTGGAGTTGAGCAGTTCTTC.

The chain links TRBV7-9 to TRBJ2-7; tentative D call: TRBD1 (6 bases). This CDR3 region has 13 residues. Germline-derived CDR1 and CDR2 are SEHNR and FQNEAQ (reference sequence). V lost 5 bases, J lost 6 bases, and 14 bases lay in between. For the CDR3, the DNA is TGTGCCAGCAGCCCGGGTTTGGGGGCCGAGCAGTACGTC. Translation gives CASSPGLGAEQYV.

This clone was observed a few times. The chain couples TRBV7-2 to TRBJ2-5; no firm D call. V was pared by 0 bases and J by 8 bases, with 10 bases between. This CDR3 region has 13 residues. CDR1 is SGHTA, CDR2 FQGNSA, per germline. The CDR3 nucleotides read TGTGCCAGCAGCTTAGCACTCCTGGGTACCCAGTACTTC. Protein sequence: CASSLALLGTQYF. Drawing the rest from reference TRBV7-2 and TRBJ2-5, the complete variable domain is GAGVSQSPSNKVTEKGKDVELRCDPISGHTALYWYRQSLGQGLEFLIYFQGNSAPDKSGLPSDRFSAERTGGSVSTLTIQRTQQEDSAVYLCASSLALLGTQYFGPGTRLLVL.

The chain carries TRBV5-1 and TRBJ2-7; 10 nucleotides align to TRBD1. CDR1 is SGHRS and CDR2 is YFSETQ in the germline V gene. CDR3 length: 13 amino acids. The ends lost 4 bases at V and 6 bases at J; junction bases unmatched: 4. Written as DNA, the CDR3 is TGCGCCAGCAGCGAGGGGACAGGGGTCGAGCAGTACTTC. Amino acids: CASSEGTGVEQYF.

The CDR3 here is CAWGGQPYGYTF. The CDR3 DNA sequence: TGTGCCTGGGGGGGACAGCCCTATGGCTACACCTTC. V and J are TRBV30 and TRBJ1-2, with TRBD1 matching over 7 bases. Germline V gives CDR1 GTSNPN, CDR2 SVGIG (reference sequence). CDR3 length: 12 residues. V lost 5 bases to trimming and J lost 4 bases; unmatched junction nucleotides: 4. The whole variable domain, filled in from reference TRBV30 and TRBJ1-2, reads SQTIHQWPATLVQPVGSPLSLECTVEGTSNPNLYWYRQAAGRGLQLLFYSVGIGQISSEVPQNLSASRPQDRQFILSSKKLLLSDSGFYLCAWGGQPYGYTFGSGTRLTVV.

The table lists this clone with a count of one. DNA of the CDR3: TGTGCCAGCAGCTTAGGACAGGGGAGGGCCTATGGCTACACCTTC. Amino acid sequence: CASSLGQGRAYGYTF. V usage is TRBV7-9 and J usage is TRBJ1-2, with TRBD1 matching over 8 bases. CDR1 is SEHNR, CDR2 FQNEAQ, per germline (reference sequence). V shed 1 base and J 4 bases; nucleotides not matched to a gene: 5. This CDR3 is built from 15 residues.

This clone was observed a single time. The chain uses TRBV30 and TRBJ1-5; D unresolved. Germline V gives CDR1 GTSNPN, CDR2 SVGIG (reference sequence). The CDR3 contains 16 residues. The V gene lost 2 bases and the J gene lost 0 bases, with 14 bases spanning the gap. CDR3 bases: TGTGCCTGGAGTTACCGAGACGGGCTTAGCAATCAGCCCCAGCATTTT. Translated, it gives CAWSYRDGLSNQPQHF.

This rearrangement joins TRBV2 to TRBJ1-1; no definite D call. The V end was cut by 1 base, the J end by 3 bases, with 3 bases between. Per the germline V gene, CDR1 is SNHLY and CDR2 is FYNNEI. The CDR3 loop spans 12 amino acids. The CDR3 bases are TGTGCCAGCAGTGAAGACTACACTGAAGCTTTCTTT. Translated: CASSEDYTEAFF. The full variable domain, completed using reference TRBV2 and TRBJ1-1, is EPEVTQTPSHQVTQMGQEVILRCVPISNHLYFYWYRQILGQKVEFLVSFYNNEISEKSEIFDDQFSVERPDGSNFTLKIRSTKLEDSAMYFCASSEDYTEAFFGQGTRLTVV.

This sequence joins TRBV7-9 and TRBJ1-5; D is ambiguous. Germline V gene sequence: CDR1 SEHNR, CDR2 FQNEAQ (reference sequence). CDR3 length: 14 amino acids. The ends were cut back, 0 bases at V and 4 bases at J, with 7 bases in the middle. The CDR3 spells CASSLAASNQPQHF. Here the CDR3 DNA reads TGTGCCAGCAGCTTAGCGGCCAGTAATCAGCCCCAGCATTTT.

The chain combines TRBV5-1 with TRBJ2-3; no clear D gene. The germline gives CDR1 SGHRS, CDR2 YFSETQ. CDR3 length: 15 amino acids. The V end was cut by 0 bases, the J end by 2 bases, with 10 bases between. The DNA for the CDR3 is TGCGCCAGCAGCTTGGCACAGACAACCACAGATACGCAGTATTTT. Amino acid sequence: CASSLAQTTTDTQYF.

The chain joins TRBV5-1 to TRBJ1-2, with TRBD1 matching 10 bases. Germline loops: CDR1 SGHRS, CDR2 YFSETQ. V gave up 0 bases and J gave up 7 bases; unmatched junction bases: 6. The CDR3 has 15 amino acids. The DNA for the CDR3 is TGCGCCAGCAGCTTGGACGTCGGGACAGGGGTTGGCTACACCTTC. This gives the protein CASSLDVGTGVGYTF.

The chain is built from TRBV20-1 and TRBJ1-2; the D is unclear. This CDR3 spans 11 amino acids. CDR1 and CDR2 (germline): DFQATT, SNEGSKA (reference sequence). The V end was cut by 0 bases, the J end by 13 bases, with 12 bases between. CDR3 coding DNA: TGCAGTGCTAGAGATCCCCCGCCGCCCACCTTC. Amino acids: CSARDPPPPTF.

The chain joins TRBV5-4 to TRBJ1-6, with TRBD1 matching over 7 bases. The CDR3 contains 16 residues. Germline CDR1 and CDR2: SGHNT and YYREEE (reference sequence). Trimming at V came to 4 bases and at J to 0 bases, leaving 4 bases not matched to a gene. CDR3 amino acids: CASSAGTASYNSPLHF. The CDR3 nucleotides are TGTGCCAGCAGCGCCGGGACAGCCTCCTATAATTCACCCCTCCACTTT. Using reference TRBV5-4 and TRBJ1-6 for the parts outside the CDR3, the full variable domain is ETGVTQSPTHLIKTRGQQVTLRCSSQSGHNTVSWYQQALGQGPQFIFQYYREEENGRGNFPPRFSGLQFPNYSSELNVNALELDDSALYLCASSAGTASYNSPLHFGNGTRLTVT.

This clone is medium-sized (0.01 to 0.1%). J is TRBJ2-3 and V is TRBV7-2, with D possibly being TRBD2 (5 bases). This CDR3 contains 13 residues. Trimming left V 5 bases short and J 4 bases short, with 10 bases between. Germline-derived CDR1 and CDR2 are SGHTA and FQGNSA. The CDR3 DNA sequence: TGTGCCAGCAGCCGCGACTATTCAGATACGCAGTATTTT. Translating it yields CASSRDYSDTQYF.

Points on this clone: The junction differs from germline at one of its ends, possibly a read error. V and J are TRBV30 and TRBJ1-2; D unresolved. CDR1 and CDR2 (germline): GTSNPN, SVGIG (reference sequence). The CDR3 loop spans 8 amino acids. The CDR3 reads CAWGQKYF. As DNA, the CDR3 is TGTGCCTGGGGTCAGAAGTACTTC.

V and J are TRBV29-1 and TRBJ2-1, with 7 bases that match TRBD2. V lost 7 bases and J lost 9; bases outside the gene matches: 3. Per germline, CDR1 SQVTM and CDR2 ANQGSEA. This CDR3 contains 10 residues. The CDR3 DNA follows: TGCAGCGGGGGAGGGAGTGAGCAGTTCTTC. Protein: CSGGGSEQFF.

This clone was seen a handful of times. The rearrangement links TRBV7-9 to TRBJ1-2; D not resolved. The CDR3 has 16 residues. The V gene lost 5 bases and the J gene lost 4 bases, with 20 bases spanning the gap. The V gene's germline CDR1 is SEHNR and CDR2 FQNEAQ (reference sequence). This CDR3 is CASSALTTSTPYGYTF. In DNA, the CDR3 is TGTGCCAGCAGCGCCCTGACGACGTCTACCCCCTATGGCTACACCTTC.

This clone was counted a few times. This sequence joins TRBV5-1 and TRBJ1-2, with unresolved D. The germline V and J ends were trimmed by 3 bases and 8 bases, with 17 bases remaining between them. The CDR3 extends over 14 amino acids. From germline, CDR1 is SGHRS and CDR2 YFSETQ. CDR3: CASSSGDPRNGYTF. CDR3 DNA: TGCGCCAGCAGCTCAGGAGACCCTAGGAACGGCTACACCTTC.

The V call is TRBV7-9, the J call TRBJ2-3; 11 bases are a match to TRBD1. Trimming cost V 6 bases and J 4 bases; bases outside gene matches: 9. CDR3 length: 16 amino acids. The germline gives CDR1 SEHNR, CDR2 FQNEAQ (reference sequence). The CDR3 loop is CASRGMPGQGADTQYF. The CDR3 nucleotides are TGTGCCAGCAGGGGAATGCCGGGACAGGGGGCAGATACGCAGTATTTT.

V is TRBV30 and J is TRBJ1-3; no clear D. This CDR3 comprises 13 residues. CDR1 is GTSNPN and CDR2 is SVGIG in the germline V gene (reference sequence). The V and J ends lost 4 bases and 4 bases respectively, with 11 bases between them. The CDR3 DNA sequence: TGTGCCTGGAAGACAAATCCAGGAAACACCATATATTTT. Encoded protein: CAWKTNPGNTIYF.

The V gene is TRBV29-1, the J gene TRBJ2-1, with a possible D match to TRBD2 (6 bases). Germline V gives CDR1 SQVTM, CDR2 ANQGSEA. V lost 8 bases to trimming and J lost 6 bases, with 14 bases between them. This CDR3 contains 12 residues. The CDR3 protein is CSSSTGVNEQFF. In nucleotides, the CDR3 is TGCAGCTCCAGCACGGGGGTCAATGAGCAGTTCTTC.

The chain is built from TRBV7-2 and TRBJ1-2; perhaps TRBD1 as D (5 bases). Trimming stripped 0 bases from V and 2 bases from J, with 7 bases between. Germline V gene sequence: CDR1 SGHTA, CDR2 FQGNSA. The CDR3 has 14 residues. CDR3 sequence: CASSLATANYGYTF. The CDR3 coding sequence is TGTGCCAGCAGCTTAGCGACAGCAAACTATGGCTACACCTTC.

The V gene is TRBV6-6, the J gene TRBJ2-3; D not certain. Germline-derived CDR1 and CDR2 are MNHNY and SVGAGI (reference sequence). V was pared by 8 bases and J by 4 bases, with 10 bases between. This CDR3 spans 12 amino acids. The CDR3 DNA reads TGTGCCAGCGCGGCAACCGCAGATACGCAGTATTTT. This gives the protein CASAATADTQYF.

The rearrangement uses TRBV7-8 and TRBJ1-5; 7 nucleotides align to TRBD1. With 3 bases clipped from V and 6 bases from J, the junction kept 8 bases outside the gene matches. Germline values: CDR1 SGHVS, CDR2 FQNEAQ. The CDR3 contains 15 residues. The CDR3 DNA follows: TGTGCCAGCAGCTTGTTGAGGGGGCGCGCTCAGCCCCAGCATTTT. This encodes CASSLLRGRAQPQHF.